The T cell receptor (beta chain) described here comes from a study of blood T cell repertoires in COVID-19. The overall study: Samples representing acute and convalescent COVID-19 were sourced from the United States, Italy and Spain.

In this sample, this clone turned up once. Followed over time, Seattle patients had been enrolled while infection was active. CDR1 SEHNR and CDR2 FQNEAQ come from the germline V gene (reference sequence). The CDR3 consists of 17 residues. Trimming cost V 5 bases and J 3 bases; bases outside gene matches: 14. Clones were sequenced by immunoSEQ multiplex PCR, and TCRdb holds only the in-frame ones, with some missing. In the table there are some 450,000 clones, about 87% of which are singletons. Sequenced input: peripheral blood. This receptor was obtained from a young man with COVID-19, enrolled during active disease. The chain employs TRBV7-9 and TRBJ2-7; TRBD2 matches at 9 bases. CDR3 nucleotide sequence: TGTGCCAGCAGCCCCAATGTAGCGGGAGCCAAAAACTACGAGCAGTACTTC. Its protein product is CASSPNVAGAKNYEQYF.